These T cell receptor beta chains were read from a single sample in a study of blood T cell repertoires in COVID-19. The method was immunoSEQ multiplex PCR; TCRdb's version includes in-frame clones alone and lacks a portion of them. The table records approximately 31,000 clones, 85% to 90% of them present only once. Sequenced input: peripheral blood. The receptors come from a woman in her sixties or seventies with active COVID-19. Each CDR3 is given with its conserved first and last residue. A D gene is named only where the DNA matches it firmly. Size values are once, few and many counts, or a class for expanded clones, and some rows have none.

D gene: TRBD1
V gene: TRBV4-2
J gene: TRBJ2-5
clone size: .
CDR3 protein: CASSRDRGGQETQYF
CDR3 DNA: TGTGCCAGCAGTCGAGACAGGGGTGGGCAAGAGACCCAGTACTTC

D gene: TRBD1
V gene: TRBV29-1
J gene: TRBJ1-1
clone size: .
CDR3 protein: CSAAFGTVLMNTEAFF
CDR3 DNA: TGCAGCGCGGCATTTGGGACAGTTCTTATGAACACTGAAGCTTTCTTT

D gene: .
V gene: TRBV15
J gene: TRBJ2-7
clone size: .
CDR3 protein: CATSRDLSGGAPFF
CDR3 DNA: TGTGCCACCAGCAGAGATCTATCCGGCGGAGCCCCGTTCTTC

D gene: TRBD2
V gene: TRBV5-4
J gene: TRBJ2-5
clone size: .
CDR3 protein: CASSLAREVGAQYF
CDR3 DNA: TGTGCCAGCAGCTTGGCGCGGGAGGTTGGGGCCCAGTACTTC

D gene: TRBD2
V gene: TRBV3-1/TRBV3-2
J gene: TRBJ2-3
clone size: .
CDR3 protein: CASSQGGLAGMGNTQYF
CDR3 DNA: TGTGCCAGCAGCCAAGGAGGACTAGCGGGAATGGGAAATACGCAGTATTTT

D gene: TRBD1
V gene: TRBV5-6
J gene: TRBJ1-2
clone size: .
CDR3 protein: CASSREQGAFRLSYGYTF
CDR3 DNA: TGTGCCAGCAGCCGGGAACAGGGGGCGTTCAGGCTTTCGTATGGCTACACCTTC

D gene: .
V gene: TRBV10-2
J gene: TRBJ2-1
clone size: .
CDR3 protein: CASSAGLSRSYNEQFF
CDR3 DNA: TGCGCCAGCAGTGCGGGACTTTCCCGCTCCTACAATGAGCAGTTCTTC

D gene: .
V gene: TRBV3-1/TRBV3-2
J gene: TRBJ2-7
clone size: few
CDR3 protein: CASSHRGRGDEQYF
CDR3 DNA: TGTGCCAGCAGCCACCGAGGGAGAGGCGACGAGCAGTACTTC

D gene: TRBD2
V gene: TRBV5-1
J gene: TRBJ2-1
clone size: .
CDR3 protein: CASSFGGLAGSTLYNEQFF
CDR3 DNA: TGCGCCAGCAGCTTTGGAGGACTAGCGGGGAGTACCCTCTACAATGAGCAGTTCTTC

D gene: .
V gene: TRBV5-6
J gene: TRBJ2-2
clone size: medium-sized
CDR3 protein: CASSLTVPGELFF
CDR3 DNA: TGTGCCAGCAGCTTGACGGTCCCCGGGGAGCTGTTTTTT

D gene: TRBD1
V gene: TRBV18
J gene: TRBJ2-2
clone size: .
CDR3 protein: CASSPPGTGSFTGELFF
CDR3 DNA: TGTGCCAGCTCACCACCGGGGACAGGGTCGTTCACCGGGGAGCTGTTTTTT

D gene: .
V gene: TRBV25-1
J gene: TRBJ2-1
clone size: .
CDR3 protein: CASSELGRVGYNEQFF
CDR3 DNA: TGTGCCAGCAGTGAATTGGGCAGGGTCGGGTACAATGAGCAGTTCTTC

D gene: TRBD1
V gene: TRBV7-2
J gene: TRBJ1-6
clone size: once
CDR3 protein: CASQGDRANNSPLHF
CDR3 DNA: TGTGCCAGTCAAGGGGACAGGGCAAATAATTCACCCCTCCACTTT

D gene: .
V gene: TRBV28
J gene: TRBJ2-6
clone size: .
CDR3 protein: CASKMAGLNSGANVLTF
CDR3 DNA: TGTGCCAGCAAAATGGCAGGACTTAACTCTGGGGCCAACGTCCTGACTTTC

D gene: .
V gene: TRBV10-3
J gene: TRBJ1-4
clone size: .
CDR3 protein: CAISDSGINEKLFF
CDR3 DNA: TGTGCCATCAGTGATAGTGGTATAAATGAAAAACTGTTTTTT

D gene: .
V gene: TRBV7-2
J gene: TRBJ2-5
clone size: .
CDR3 protein: CASSLALLAGQETQYF
CDR3 DNA: TGTGCCAGCAGCTTAGCGTTGTTAGCTGGGCAAGAGACCCAGTACTTC